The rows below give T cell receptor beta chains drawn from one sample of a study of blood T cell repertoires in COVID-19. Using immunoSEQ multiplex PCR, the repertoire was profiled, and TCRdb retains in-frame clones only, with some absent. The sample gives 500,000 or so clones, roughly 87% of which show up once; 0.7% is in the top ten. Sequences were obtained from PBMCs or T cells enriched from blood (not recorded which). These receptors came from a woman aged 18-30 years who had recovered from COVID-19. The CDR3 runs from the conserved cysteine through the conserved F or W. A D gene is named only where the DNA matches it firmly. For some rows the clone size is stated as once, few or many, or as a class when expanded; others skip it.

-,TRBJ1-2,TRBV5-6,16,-,TGTGCCAGCAAGTTACTTGGGGCAGGGCTCATGACTGGCTACACCTTC,CASKLLGAGLMTGYTF
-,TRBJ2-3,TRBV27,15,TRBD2,TGTGCCAGCAGCTCGCCGAGCGGGGGGGCTGATACGCAGTATTTT,CASSSPSGGADTQYF
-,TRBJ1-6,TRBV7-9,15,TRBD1,TGTGCCAGCAGCTCATCCCAGGGGGCAGGATCACCCCTCCACTTT,CASSSSQGAGSPLHF
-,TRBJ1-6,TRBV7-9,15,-,TGTGCCAGCAGCTTAAGGTTGACGGGAAATTCACCCCTCCACTTT,CASSLRLTGNSPLHF
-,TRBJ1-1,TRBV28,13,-,TGTGCCAGCAGTAACCCGGACAGTTCTGAAGCTTTCTTT,CASSNPDSSEAFF
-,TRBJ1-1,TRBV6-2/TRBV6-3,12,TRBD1,TGTGCCAGCAGTTCGCGGACAGGGCAAGCTTTCTTT,CASSSRTGQAFF
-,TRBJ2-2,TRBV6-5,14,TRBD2,TGTGCCAGCATTCCCCGGGGGGGCACCGGGGAGCTGTTTTTT,CASIPRGGTGELFF
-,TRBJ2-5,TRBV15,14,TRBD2,TGTGCCACCAGCATTCTAGCGGGCCAAGAGACCCAGTACTTC,CATSILAGQETQYF
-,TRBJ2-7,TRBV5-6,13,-,TGTGCCAGCAGCTATATAGATTCCTACGAGCAGTACTTC,CASSYIDSYEQYF
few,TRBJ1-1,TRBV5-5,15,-,TGTGCCAGCAGCTTGGATGGGCCCCCTATCACTGAAGCTTTCTTT,CASSLDGPPITEAFF
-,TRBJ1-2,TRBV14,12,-,TGTGCCAGCAGCCAAGATCCAGGTGGCTACACCTTC,CASSQDPGGYTF
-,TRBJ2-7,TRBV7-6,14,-,TGTGCCGATCTAGGGGGTGAGGAATCCTACGAGCAGTACTTC,CADLGGEESYEQYF
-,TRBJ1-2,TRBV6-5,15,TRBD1,TGTGCCAGCAGTTACTCAGGGGGCGCCCACTATGGCTACACCTTC,CASSYSGGAHYGYTF
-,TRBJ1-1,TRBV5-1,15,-,TGCGCCAGCAGCCCGCTCGGAGGAGAGAACACTGAAGCTTTCTTT,CASSPLGGENTEAFF
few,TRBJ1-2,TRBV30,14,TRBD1,TGTGCCTGGAGTCCGGGACAGGCCATCTATGGCTACACCTTC,CAWSPGQAIYGYTF
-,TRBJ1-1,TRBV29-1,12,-,TGCAGCGTACTCGCGGGGAACACTGAAGCTTTCTTT,CSVLAGNTEAFF
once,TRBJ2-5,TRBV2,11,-,TGTGCCAGCAGTGAAGGACAGACCCAGTACTTC,CASSEGQTQYF
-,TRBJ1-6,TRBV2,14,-,TGTGCCAGCAGGCTCACAGGGCAGTATTCACCCCTCCACTTT,CASRLTGQYSPLHF
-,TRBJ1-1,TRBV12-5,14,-,TGTGCTAGTGGTTTGGTACCGGGGAACACTGAAGCTTTCTTT,CASGLVPGNTEAFF
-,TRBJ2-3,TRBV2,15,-,TGTGCCGGTCAGGGGGGCATGAGGGACACAGATACGCAGTATTTT,CAGQGGMRDTDTQYF
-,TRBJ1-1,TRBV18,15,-,TGTGCCAGCTCACCGTTGGGGGCTGGGAACACTGAAGCTTTCTTT,CASSPLGAGNTEAFF
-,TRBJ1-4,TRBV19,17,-,TGTGCCAGTAGTCCCCATCCCACAGGATCTATGGGCGAAAAACTGTTTTTT,CASSPHPTGSMGEKLFF
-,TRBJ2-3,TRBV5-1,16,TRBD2,TGCGCCAGCAGTGAGGCATATAGCGGGGGAACAGATACGCAGTATTTT,CASSEAYSGGTDTQYF
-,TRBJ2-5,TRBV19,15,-,TGTGCCAGTAGTATAGGGAGGAAGAAACAAGAGACCCAGTACTTC,CASSIGRKKQETQYF
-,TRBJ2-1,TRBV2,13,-,TGTGCCAGCAGTTGGTCCGGGTACAATGAGCAGTTCTTC,CASSWSGYNEQFF
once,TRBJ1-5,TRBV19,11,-,TGTGCCAGTGGGGCTGGGCGGCCCCAGCATTTT,CASGAGRPQHF
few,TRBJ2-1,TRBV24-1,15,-,TGTGCCACCAGTGACCAGACAGGAGACTACAATGAGCAGTTCTTC,CATSDQTGDYNEQFF
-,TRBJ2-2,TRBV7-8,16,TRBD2,TGTGCCAGCAGCCCCCTAACGGGCGGGGGCACCGGGGAGCTGTTTTTT,CASSPLTGGGTGELFF
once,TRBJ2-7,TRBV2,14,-,TGTGCCAGCAGTGAGGGGAGGGGGGGGGACGAGCAGTACTTC,CASSEGRGGDEQYF
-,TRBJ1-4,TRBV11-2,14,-,TGTGCCAGCAGCTTTTCAGGGTATAATGAAAAACTGTTTTTT,CASSFSGYNEKLFF
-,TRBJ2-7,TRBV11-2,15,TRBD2,TGTGCCAGCAGCTTAGAAGCGGGGGTCGCCTACGAGCAGTACTTC,CASSLEAGVAYEQYF
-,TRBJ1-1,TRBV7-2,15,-,TGTGCCAGCAGCTTAGACAGGTCGTGGAGCACTGAAGCTTTCTTT,CASSLDRSWSTEAFF
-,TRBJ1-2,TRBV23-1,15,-,TGCGCCAGCAGTCAATATGCCAGGGGCGAGTGTGGCTACACCTTC,CASSQYARGECGYTF
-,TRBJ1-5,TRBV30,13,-,TGTGCCTGGAGCACAGGGACCAATCAGCCCCAGCATTTT,CAWSTGTNQPQHF
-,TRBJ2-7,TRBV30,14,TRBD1,TGTGCCTGGACCAGGACAGGGACTCCCTACGAGCAGTACTTC,CAWTRTGTPYEQYF
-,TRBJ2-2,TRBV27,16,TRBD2,TGTGCCAGCAGTTCTCTAGCGGGGGGAAGGACCGGGGAGCTGTTTTTT,CASSSLAGGRTGELFF
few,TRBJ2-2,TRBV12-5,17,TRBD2,TGTGCTAGTGGTTTGCCCGGGACTAGCGGGGGTACCGGGGAGCTGTTTTTT,CASGLPGTSGGTGELFF
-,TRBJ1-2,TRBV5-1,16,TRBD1,TGCGCCAGCAGCTTGGGAGGGGGCCTCGGTGAACGTGGCTACACCTTC,CASSLGGGLGERGYTF
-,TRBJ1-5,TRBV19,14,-,TGTGCCACCAAGGACAGCGAACACAATCAGCCCCAGCATTTT,CATKDSEHNQPQHF
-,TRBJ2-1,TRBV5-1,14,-,TGCGCCAGCAGCGCCGCGTTAAGTCGGGATGAGCAGTTCTTC,CASSAALSRDEQFF
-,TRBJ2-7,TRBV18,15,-,TGTGCCAGCTCACCGAGGACCCAGGGGATATACGAGCAGTACTTC,CASSPRTQGIYEQYF